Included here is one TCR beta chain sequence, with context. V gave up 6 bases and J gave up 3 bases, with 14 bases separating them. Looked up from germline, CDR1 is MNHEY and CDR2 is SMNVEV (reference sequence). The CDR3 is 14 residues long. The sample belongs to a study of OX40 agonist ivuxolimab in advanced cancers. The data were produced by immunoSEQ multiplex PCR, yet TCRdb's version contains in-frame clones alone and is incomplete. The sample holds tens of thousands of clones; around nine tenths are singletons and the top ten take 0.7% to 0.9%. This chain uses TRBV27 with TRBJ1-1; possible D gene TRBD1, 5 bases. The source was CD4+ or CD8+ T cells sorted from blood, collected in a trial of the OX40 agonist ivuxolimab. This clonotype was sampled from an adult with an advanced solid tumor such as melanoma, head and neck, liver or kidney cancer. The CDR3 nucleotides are TGTGCCAGCAGCAAAAGTTCGGGGGACACTGAAGCTTTCTTT. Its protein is CASSKSSGDTEAFF.